The next 26 T cell receptor beta chains were all read from a single sample in a study of human T cells and chemical hapten exposure. TCRdb re-analysed the RACE reads in MiXCR, keeping a single row per CDR3 protein. The repertoire includes under 40,000 distinct CDR3 sequences, just under 6.5% of them detected once, and about 10% sits in the top ten. Time point reported: patch test 1, 2 weeks after DPC sensitization. The treatment here: therapeutic diphenylcyclopropenone sensitization with weekly scalp DPC. Total RNA came from unfractionated whole blood. The specimen comprised whole blood, sampled in connection with sensitization to the hapten diphenylcyclopropenone (DPC). These receptors all come from a woman younger than 45 with alopecia areata. Some clones in this sample may be carry-over from other donors' samples.

The gene calls are TRBV5-1 and TRBJ2-3, with 9 bases lining up with TRBD1. The CDR3 loop spans 15 amino acids. After removal of 4 bases from V and 5 bases from J, the junction contained 8 bases not matched to a gene. Germline lookup yields CDR1 SGHRS and CDR2 YFSETQ. The chain's CDR3 is CASSPRGQGVDTQYF. The CDR3 DNA is TGCGCCAGCAGCCCCCGGGGACAGGGCGTAGATACGCAGTATTTT.

This rearrangement joins TRBV28 to TRBJ2-5; tentatively, D is TRBD1 or TRBD2 (5 bases each). The CDR3 is made up of 14 amino acids. Germline values: CDR1 MDHEN, CDR2 SYDVKM. V lost 4 bases and J lost 9, with 18 bases in between. The CDR3 nucleotides read TGTGCCAGCAGTTGGGGACGGAGCGGTATGGCCCAGTACTTC. Its protein is CASSWGRSGMAQYF. The variable domain in full, with the rest retrieved from reference TRBV28 and TRBJ2-5, is DVKVTQSSRYLVKRTGEKVFLECVQDMDHENMFWYRQDPGLGLRLIYFSYDVKMKEKGDIPEGYSVSREKKERFSLILESASTNQTSMYLCASSWGRSGMAQYFGPGTRLLVL.

The chain is built from TRBV6-5 and TRBJ1-2; D is uncertain. The CDR3 runs to 16 residues. V was shortened by 5 bases and J by 4 bases, with 20 bases between the two germline ends. Germline-derived CDR1 and CDR2 are MNHEY and SVGAGI. The CDR3 sequence is CASSPRTIARRYGYTF. Here the CDR3 DNA reads TGTGCCAGCAGTCCGCGGACGATAGCCCGACGCTATGGCTACACCTTC.

This clonotype was found a few times. The J gene is TRBJ1-6, the V gene TRBV7-9; no firm D call. The CDR3 covers 15 residues. Germline CDR1 reads SEHNR; CDR2 reads FQNEAQ (reference sequence). V dropped 11 bases and J dropped 0 bases, with 14 bases sitting between them. The CDR3 protein is CAATGGSSYNSPLHF. DNA of the CDR3: TGTGCCGCCACGGGTGGGAGCTCCTATAATTCACCCCTCCACTTT.

This clonotype was counted many times. The genes are TRBV9 and TRBJ2-7; perhaps D is TRBD1 or TRBD2 (5 bases each). Trimming removed 2 bases at V and 7 bases at J, with 10 bases between. The CDR3 contains 12 residues. Germline assignment: CDR1 SGDLS and CDR2 YYNGEE. As DNA, the CDR3 is TGTGCCAGCAGCGTGGGGACGGGGGAGCAGTACTTC. Translating gives CASSVGTGEQYF.

This clonotype was found a few times. V gene TRBV18 combines with J gene TRBJ1-5; a weak D match, TRBD1 (6 bases). Trimming pared 5 bases from V and 2 bases from J, leaving 13 bases between. Per germline, CDR1 KGHSH and CDR2 LQKENI. This CDR3 comprises 15 residues. The CDR3 sequence: CASSSRDTGNQPQHF. The CDR3 DNA reads as TGTGCCAGCTCAAGCAGGGACACCGGCAATCAGCCCCAGCATTTT. The full variable domain, its missing parts supplied by reference TRBV18 and TRBJ1-5, is NAGVMQNPRHLVRRRGQEARLRCSPMKGHSHVYWYRQLPEEGLKFMVYLQKENIIDESGMPKERFSAEFPKEGPSILRIQQVVRGDSAAYFCASSSRDTGNQPQHFGDGTRLSIL.

This clonotype has a count of ten or more. This chain connects TRBV29-1 to TRBJ2-3, with 8 bases matching TRBD1. Unmatched junction bases numbered 9, after V lost 4 bases and J lost 0 bases. Per the germline V gene, CDR1 is SQVTM and CDR2 is ANQGSEA. The CDR3 sequence is 16 residues long. CDR3 coding DNA: TGCAGCGTTGGTCCCTCGGGACAGGACAGCACAGATACGCAGTATTTT. It codes for CSVGPSGQDSTDTQYF.

The chain is built from TRBV18 and TRBJ2-6; D unclear. CDR3 length: 15 amino acids. V lost 4 bases, J lost 4 bases, and 11 bases lay in between. Per germline, CDR1 KGHSH and CDR2 LQKENI. CDR3 in amino acids: CASSQQTPGANVLTF. In nucleotides, the CDR3 is TGTGCCAGCTCACAACAGACGCCGGGGGCCAACGTCCTGACTTTC.

This clonotype was observed at least ten times. The genes are TRBV4-1 and TRBJ1-1; no definite D call. The V gene's germline CDR1 is MGHRA and CDR2 YSYEKL. The CDR3 covers 13 residues. V was clipped by 3 bases and J by 8 bases, with 13 bases between them. The CDR3 loop reads CASSQALSTEAFF. DNA for the CDR3: TGCGCCAGCAGCCAGGCCCTGAGCACCGAAGCTTTCTTT.

This clonotype was seen a few times. The chain carries TRBV29-1 and TRBJ2-5; D is possibly TRBD1 (6 bases). The CDR3 is 15 amino acids. Trimming stripped 4 bases from V and 2 bases from J, with 17 bases between. Per the germline V gene, CDR1 is SQVTM and CDR2 is ANQGSEA. CDR3 in DNA: TGCAGCGTTGTAGTTTCCCCAGGGGAACAAGAGACCCAGTACTTC. This translates into CSVVVSPGEQETQYF.

This clonotype was picked up many times. This chain connects TRBV29-1 to TRBJ1-1, with a possible D match to TRBD1 (5 bases). Trimming took off 5 bases at V and 1 base at J, with 14 bases between the two ends. Germline CDR1 SQVTM, CDR2 ANQGSEA. This CDR3 contains 14 residues. The CDR3 bases are TGCAGCGTTCGGCAGGGAAAGACGAACACTGAAGCTTTCTTT. Its protein is CSVRQGKTNTEAFF.

There are a few counts of this clonotype. V and J are TRBV10-3 and TRBJ1-3; a possible D gene is TRBD1 (5 bases). Germline loops: CDR1 ENHRY, CDR2 SYGVKD. V was pared by 2 bases and J by 0 bases, with 14 bases between. The length of the CDR3 is 17 residues. The CDR3 coding sequence is TGTGCCATCAGTGAGCCGACGGGACTCCGCTCTGGAAACACCATATATTTT. Translation: CAISEPTGLRSGNTIYF.

This clonotype was counted ten times or more. The chain combines TRBV7-2 with TRBJ1-2; D gene ambiguous. V lost 1 base and J 4 bases, leaving 7 bases between the germline ends. CDR1 SGHTA and CDR2 FQGNSA come from the germline V gene. The CDR3 covers 13 residues. The CDR3 DNA reads TGTGCCAGCAGCTTAGAAGCCGGCTATGGCTACACCTTC. Amino acids: CASSLEAGYGYTF.

This clonotype was recorded many times. In DNA form, the CDR3 reads TGTGCCAGCGCGTGGACGGAGGAAACTCAAGAGACCCAGTACTTC. It is translated as CASAWTEETQETQYF. This chain links TRBV7-6 with TRBJ2-5; D possibly corresponds to TRBD2 (5 bases). The CDR3 is 15 amino acids. The germline V gene encodes CDR1 SGHVS and CDR2 FNYEAQ. V was shortened by 8 bases and J by 2 bases, with 18 bases between the two germline ends.

This clonotype was detected a few times. The chain joins TRBV12-3 or TRBV12-4 to TRBJ2-1, with TRBD1 identical over 7 bases. The CDR3 runs to 14 residues. V lost 6 bases and J lost 5; bases outside the gene matches: 7. The CDR3 loop reads CASRTGTEDNEQFF. The CDR3 bases are TGTGCCAGCAGGACCGGGACAGAAGACAATGAGCAGTTCTTC.

This rearrangement joins TRBV18 to TRBJ1-1; D might be TRBD1 (5 bases). V shed 2 bases and J shed 6 bases, with 19 bases lying between them. Germline V gene lookup returns CDR1 KGHSH and CDR2 LQKENI. The CDR3 is 16 amino acids. The CDR3 DNA sequence: TGTGCCAGCTCACCATTTGACAGTCTATGCAGCGCTGAAGCTTTCTTT. Protein sequence: CASSPFDSLCSAEAFF.

This chain joins TRBV6-6 and TRBJ2-3, with 10 bases lining up with TRBD2. V lost 8 bases, J lost 2 bases, and 4 bases stayed unmatched. This CDR3 is built from 14 residues. Germline V CDR1 and CDR2: MNHNY, SVGAGI (reference sequence). The CDR3 DNA follows: TGTGCCAGCGTACTAGCGGGACCCACAGATACGCAGTATTTT. Translated, it gives CASVLAGPTDTQYF.

The sample holds many counts of this clonotype. This chain links TRBV14 with TRBJ1-1; the D is unclear. CDR3 length: 13 residues. Germline loops: CDR1 SGHDN, CDR2 FVKESK. With 6 bases removed from V and 1 base from J, the gap between germline ends came to 9 bases. The CDR3: CASRTSENTEAFF. The CDR3 nucleotides are TGTGCCAGCAGGACATCAGAGAACACTGAAGCTTTCTTT.

This clonotype was recorded many times. The gene calls are TRBV5-6 and TRBJ2-1, with TRBD1 identical over 9 bases. The V gene's germline CDR1 is SGHDT and CDR2 YYEEEE. There are 15 residues in the CDR3. After removal of 4 bases from V and 3 bases from J, the junction contained 5 bases not matched to a gene. The CDR3 DNA reads TGTGCCAGCAGCCAAGGACAGGGGAACTACAATGAGCAGTTCTTC. Its translation is CASSQGQGNYNEQFF.

This clonotype occurred many times. The chain carries TRBV3-1 and TRBJ2-5, with 14 bases fitting TRBD2. CDR1 and CDR2 from the germline V gene are LGHDT and YNNKEL (reference sequence). V lost 4 bases to trimming and J lost 3 bases; unmatched junction nucleotides: 7. The CDR3 runs 17 residues. The CDR3 sequence: CASSLGTGLAGEETQYF. The CDR3 DNA reads TGTGCCAGCAGCCTAGGAACGGGACTAGCGGGAGAAGAGACCCAGTACTTC.

This clonotype has just a few counts. V gene TRBV6-5 combines with J gene TRBJ1-1, with 7 nucleotides matching TRBD1. The CDR3 is made up of 15 amino acids. V was clipped by 2 bases and J by 7 bases; unmatched bases: 10. Germline V gene data show CDR1 as MNHEY and CDR2 as SVGAGI. The CDR3 nucleotides read TGTGCCAGCAGTTACCGGACAGAGGGGGCCGGTGAAGCTTTCTTT. It translates to CASSYRTEGAGEAFF.

This clonotype was seen only once. This rearrangement joins TRBV9 to TRBJ2-3; 9 bases line up with TRBD1. From germline, CDR1 is SGDLS and CDR2 YYNGEE. The CDR3 consists of 14 residues. The V segment lost 2 bases and the J segment 4 bases; nucleotides outside the gene matches: 2. The CDR3 DNA reads as TGTGCCAGCAGCGTTACAGGGGGCGCAGATACGCAGTATTTT. Translation: CASSVTGGADTQYF.

By its share, this clonotype is medium-sized (0.01 to 0.1%). The J gene is TRBJ2-2, the V gene TRBV6-5, with 7 bases aligning to TRBD1. The V segment lost 6 bases and the J segment 0 bases; nucleotides outside the gene matches: 7. Per germline, CDR1 MNHEY and CDR2 SVGAGI. This CDR3 region has 16 residues. CDR3 residues: CASSPDRASNTGELFF. CDR3 DNA sequence: TGTGCCAGCAGCCCAGACAGGGCTTCGAACACCGGGGAGCTGTTTTTT.

The sample holds many counts of this clonotype. V gene TRBV14 combines with J gene TRBJ2-1, with TRBD2 as a possible D gene (6 bases). V lost 4 bases, J lost 14 bases, and 15 bases lay in between. CDR1 SGHDN and CDR2 FVKESK come from the germline V gene. CDR3 length equals 12 residues. CDR3 sequence reads: CASSPGLLEKFF. The CDR3 DNA reads as TGTGCCAGCAGCCCGGGACTCCTCGAGAAGTTCTTC.

This clonotype was found many times. V usage is TRBV7-8 and J usage is TRBJ2-5; D could derive from TRBD1 or TRBD2 (5 bases each). V was pared by 4 bases and J by 1 base, with 13 bases between. This CDR3 is built from 15 residues. Germline loops: CDR1 SGHVS, CDR2 FQNEAQ. The CDR3 sequence is CASSSQPGPQETQYF. The CDR3 nucleotides read TGTGCCAGCAGCTCACAGCCGGGACCCCAAGAGACCCAGTACTTC.

This clonotype occurred a few times. This chain joins TRBV30 and TRBJ1-1, with D unresolved. Germline assignment: CDR1 GTSNPN and CDR2 SVGIG (reference sequence). V was clipped by 0 bases and J by 2 bases, with 7 bases between them. The CDR3 length is 13 residues. The CDR3 reads CAWSVGGNTEAFF. The CDR3 DNA reads TGTGCCTGGAGTGTAGGAGGCAACACTGAAGCTTTCTTT.